Presented here are 31 T cell receptor beta chains from one specimen sequenced in a study of control samples from healthy donors and cancer patients. TCRdb's copy holds only in-frame clones and misses some; the assay was immunoSEQ multiplex PCR. The table shows over 80,000 clones, with roughly four fifths occurring only once. Source material: blood. Receptor source: a man aged 55 to 70 in good health.

The genes are TRBV7-2 and TRBJ2-1; D is unclear. V was pared by 3 bases and J by 8 bases, with 5 bases between. Looked up from germline, CDR1 is SGHTA and CDR2 is FQGNSA. The CDR3 has 11 amino acids. As DNA, the CDR3 is TGTGCCAGCAGCTTTAGGGATGAGCAGTTCTTC. The encoded protein is CASSFRDEQFF. The entire variable domain, with the rest obtained from reference TRBV7-2 and TRBJ2-1, is as follows: GAGVSQSPSNKVTEKGKDVELRCDPISGHTALYWYRQSLGQGLEFLIYFQGNSAPDKSGLPSDRFSAERTGGSVSTLTIQRTQQEDSAVYLCASSFRDEQFFGPGTRLTVL.

The chain employs TRBV24-1 and TRBJ2-1, with a tentative D call TRBD2 (6 bases). The CDR3 loop spans 15 amino acids. Looked up from germline, CDR1 is KGHDR and CDR2 is SFDVKD. Trimming took off 2 bases at V and 4 bases at J, with 11 bases between the two ends. The CDR3: CATSDSGDFYNEQFF. For the CDR3, the DNA is TGTGCCACCAGTGATTCGGGGGATTTTTACAATGAGCAGTTCTTC.

The gene calls are TRBV12-5 and TRBJ1-1; D is undetermined. Germline V gives CDR1 LGHNT, CDR2 FRNRAP. Trimming removed 5 bases from V and 6 bases from J, with 7 bases in between. The CDR3 spans 11 residues. CDR3 nucleotide sequence: TGTGCTAGTGGTAACCAGGCTGAAGCTTTCTTT. It is translated as CASGNQAEAFF. Complete variable domain (other parts from reference TRBV12-5 and TRBJ1-1): DARVTQTPRHKVTEMGQEVTMRCQPILGHNTVFWYRQTMMQGLELLAYFRNRAPLDDSGMPKDRFSAEMPDATLATLKIQPSEPRDSAVYFCASGNQAEAFFGQGTRLTVV.

This clone was observed a few times. The chain combines TRBV2 with TRBJ2-4; D might be TRBD2 (6 bases). CDR3 size: 16 residues. Trimming pared 2 bases from V and 0 bases from J, leaving 11 bases between. Looked up from germline, CDR1 is SNHLY and CDR2 is FYNNEI. The CDR3, as DNA: TGTGCCAGCAGTGAATGGGGGGACTCAGCCAAAAACATTCAGTACTTC. Translation gives CASSEWGDSAKNIQYF.

The sample holds one count of this clone. The chain is built from TRBV5-1 and TRBJ2-7, with no clear D. V was pared by 1 base and J by 7 bases, with 30 bases between. In germline, CDR1 is SGHRS, CDR2 YFSETQ. The CDR3 extends over 19 amino acids. CDR3 sequence: CASSLWPPDVPVIRWEQYF. Here the CDR3 DNA reads TGCGCCAGCAGCTTGTGGCCCCCCGATGTGCCAGTGATACGCTGGGAGCAGTACTTC.

The gene calls are TRBV9 and TRBJ2-7, with D perhaps assigned TRBD1 or TRBD2 (5 bases each). From germline, CDR1 is SGDLS and CDR2 YYNGEE. V was pared by 3 bases and J by 1 base, with 14 bases between. The CDR3 runs to 15 residues. CDR3 sequence (DNA): TGTGCCAGCAGCGGGGGACGACAGAGATCCTACGAGCAGTACTTC. Its translation is CASSGGRQRSYEQYF.

The chain links TRBV19 to TRBJ2-7; 10 bases are a match to TRBD1. V lost 9 bases to trimming and J lost 5 bases; unmatched junction nucleotides: 4. The CDR3 covers 12 residues. CDR1 and CDR2 from the germline V gene are LNHDA and SQIVND (reference sequence). The CDR3 DNA reads as TGTGCCAGCGGACAGGGGGTCAACGAGCAGTACTTC. Protein product: CASGQGVNEQYF.

The chain carries TRBV7-9 and TRBJ2-7; 9 bases map to TRBD1. V was clipped by 1 base and J by 6 bases; unmatched bases: 4. Germline-derived CDR1 and CDR2 are SEHNR and FQNEAQ (reference sequence). The CDR3 is made up of 14 amino acids. CDR3 region: CASSLDRGPVEQYF. Written as DNA, the CDR3 is TGTGCCAGCAGCTTAGACAGGGGGCCAGTCGAGCAGTACTTC.

This clone appeared a few times. V gene TRBV28 combines with J gene TRBJ1-2, with D unresolved. The CDR3 runs 14 residues. Germline V lookup: CDR1 MDHEN, CDR2 SYDVKM. Between the trimmed V and J ends, which lost 8 bases and 4 bases, there was a span of 17 bases. For the CDR3, the DNA is TGTGCCAGCGTAAGATCTCTCAGCGGCTATGGCTACACCTTC. The encoded protein is CASVRSLSGYGYTF.

The genes are TRBV14 and TRBJ1-6; D perhaps matches TRBD1 (5 bases). Trimming cost V 8 bases and J 5 bases, with 16 bases left between them. The CDR3 extends over 15 amino acids. Germline assignment: CDR1 SGHDN and CDR2 FVKESK. CDR3 amino acids: CASRPGGTNNSPLHF. DNA of the CDR3: TGTGCCAGCCGCCCGGGAGGGACTAATAATTCACCCCTCCACTTT.

This sequence joins TRBV2 and TRBJ1-4, with a tentative D call TRBD1 (5 bases). Germline V gene lookup returns CDR1 SNHLY and CDR2 FYNNEI. V lost 8 bases and J lost 1, with 14 bases in between. The CDR3 is 15 residues long. The CDR3 sequence is CASSQGTGTNEKLFF. In nucleotides, the CDR3 is TGTGCCAGCTCCCAAGGGACGGGAACTAATGAAAAACTGTTTTTT.

The rearrangement joins TRBV4-2 to TRBJ2-3; TRBD2 matches 8 bases. The CDR3 totals 17 residues. The germline gives CDR1 LGHNA, CDR2 YNFKEQ. V gave up 0 bases and J gave up 6 bases; unmatched junction bases: 11. The CDR3 reads CASSQEGPGGASDTQYF. CDR3 in DNA: TGTGCCAGCAGCCAAGAAGGGCCCGGGGGGGCCTCGGATACGCAGTATTTT.

The gene calls are TRBV6-5 and TRBJ1-2, with a weak D call TRBD1 (5 bases). The CDR3 runs 15 residues. CDR1 and CDR2 from the germline V gene are MNHEY and SVGAGI. V dropped 4 bases and J dropped 4 bases, with 16 bases sitting between them. CDR3 region: CASSSGAGRPYGYTF. The CDR3, as DNA: TGTGCCAGCAGTTCCGGAGCAGGGCGCCCCTATGGCTACACCTTC.

The V and J genes are TRBV7-9 and TRBJ1-5; D is unclear. Germline CDR1 reads SEHNR; CDR2 reads FQNEAQ (reference sequence). The V gene lost 2 bases and the J gene lost 1 base, with 3 bases spanning the gap. The CDR3 runs to 13 residues. Here the CDR3 reads CASSLSSNQPQHF. Here the CDR3 DNA reads TGTGCCAGCAGCTTATCCAGCAATCAGCCCCAGCATTTT.

The chain couples TRBV7-8 to TRBJ1-1; D is possibly TRBD1 (6 bases). The germline V gene encodes CDR1 SGHVS and CDR2 FQNEAQ. The CDR3 consists of 17 residues. Trimming removed 5 bases at V and 2 bases at J, with 21 bases between. The DNA for the CDR3 is TGTGCCAGCAGCGGAGGGATAAGACGGGGGCGAAACACTGAAGCTTTCTTT. It yields the protein CASSGGIRRGRNTEAFF.

This sequence joins TRBV16 and TRBJ2-3, with unresolved D. Trimming left V 5 bases short and J 0 bases short, with 9 bases between. CDR1 is KGHSY, CDR2 FQNENV, per germline. CDR3 size: 14 residues. The CDR3 sequence is CASSSGRSTDTQYF. CDR3 sequence (DNA): TGTGCCAGCAGCTCTGGCAGGAGCACAGATACGCAGTATTTT.

The gene calls are TRBV3-1 (or the pseudogene TRBV3-2) and TRBJ1-6; D is possibly TRBD1 (5 bases). V dropped 5 bases and J dropped 8 bases, with 19 bases sitting between them. CDR3 length: 16 residues. The V gene's germline CDR1 is LGHDT and CDR2 YNNKEL (reference sequence). The CDR3 reads CASSALPPGQDSPLHF. The CDR3 DNA reads TGTGCCAGCAGCGCCCTGCCGCCGGGGCAGGATTCACCCCTCCACTTT.

The sample holds one count of this clone. This chain joins TRBV7-2 and TRBJ2-1; D uncertain. Trimming took off 1 base at V and 11 bases at J, with 9 bases between the two ends. This CDR3 has 12 amino acids. Germline V lookup: CDR1 SGHTA, CDR2 FQGNSA. DNA for the CDR3: TGTGCCAGCAGCTTAGAAATAGCCCAGCAGTTCTTC. As protein: CASSLEIAQQFF.

V gene TRBV19 combines with J gene TRBJ1-1, with D unclear. The germline V and J ends were trimmed by 1 base and 0 bases, with 6 bases remaining between them. This CDR3 has 14 residues. From germline, CDR1 is LNHDA and CDR2 SQIVND (reference sequence). The CDR3 is CASSIGTVNTEAFF. The CDR3 DNA reads as TGTGCCAGTAGTATAGGGACGGTGAACACTGAAGCTTTCTTT.

The chain links TRBV11-2 to TRBJ1-3; no reliable D call. The V end was cut by 6 bases, the J end by 4 bases, with 13 bases between. Germline V gene data show CDR1 as SGHAT and CDR2 as FQNNGV. CDR3 length equals 14 residues. The CDR3 region has the DNA TGTGCCAGCAGTCGCCGCGGGGTGGGAAACACCATATATTTT. It specifies CASSRRGVGNTIYF.

The CDR3, as DNA: TGTGCCAGTAGTATACGGGACAGGGCCCACGAGCAGTACTTC. Protein product: CASSIRDRAHEQYF. J is TRBJ2-7 and V is TRBV19; 9 nucleotides match TRBD1. CDR1 is LNHDA and CDR2 is SQIVND in the germline V gene (reference sequence). V lost 2 bases to trimming and J lost 5 bases; unmatched junction nucleotides: 4. This CDR3 is 14 amino acids long.

CDR3 sequence reads: CASSPRGGVWEFF. The DNA of the CDR3 is TGTGCCAGCAGCCCCAGGGGGGGCGTATGGGAGTTCTTC. V gene TRBV7-8 combines with J gene TRBJ2-1; D may correspond to TRBD1 or TRBD2 (7 bases each). Germline V lookup: CDR1 SGHVS, CDR2 FQNEAQ. Trimming removed 5 bases from V and 14 bases from J, with 19 bases in between. The CDR3 loop spans 13 amino acids.

This clone was observed a single time. This chain connects TRBV30 to TRBJ2-3; 7 positions agree with TRBD2. The CDR3 is 13 amino acids. V dropped 4 bases and J dropped 5; count of bases not matched to a gene: 6. Germline CDR1 and CDR2: GTSNPN and SVGIG (reference sequence). The CDR3 is CAWMGLPRDTQYF. The CDR3 DNA reads TGTGCCTGGATGGGACTACCGCGAGATACGCAGTATTTT.

The chain joins TRBV19 to TRBJ2-7; weak D call: TRBD1 (6 bases). Germline V CDR1 and CDR2: LNHDA, SQIVND (reference sequence). Trimming took 0 bases from V and 5 from J, leaving 14 bases between them. This CDR3 has 15 amino acids. DNA of the CDR3: TGTGCCAGTAGTATAGATCAAGGGGGTTTCAACGAGCAGTACTTC. Translating it yields CASSIDQGGFNEQYF.

The genes are TRBV7-9 and TRBJ2-7, with D tentatively TRBD1 or TRBD2 (5 bases each). Per germline, CDR1 SEHNR and CDR2 FQNEAQ (reference sequence). The CDR3 has 13 amino acids. V lost 5 bases and J 3 bases, leaving 11 bases between the germline ends. DNA for the CDR3: TGTGCCAGCAGCAGCTGGGACGGCTACGAGCAGTACTTC. Protein product: CASSSWDGYEQYF. Filled out from reference TRBV7-9 and TRBJ2-7, the complete variable domain reads DTGVSQNPRHKITKRGQNVTFRCDPISEHNRLYWYRQTLGQGPEFLTYFQNEAQLEKSRLLSDRFSAERPKGSFSTLEIQRTEQGDSAMYLCASSSWDGYEQYFGPGTRLTVT.

The chain uses TRBV5-6 and TRBJ1-2; D gene ambiguous. The length of the CDR3 is 14 residues. The germline CDR1 and CDR2 sequences are SGHDT and YYEEEE. Trimming removed 0 bases from V and 4 bases from J, with 10 bases in between. The CDR3 bases are TGTGCCAGCAGCTTGGCTCGCCCTCGCTATGGCTACACCTTC. It yields the protein CASSLARPRYGYTF.

The genes are TRBV5-1 and TRBJ2-1; tentatively, D is TRBD2 (6 bases). Trimming removed 6 bases from V and 10 bases from J, with 23 bases in between. Germline V gene sequence: CDR1 SGHRS, CDR2 YFSETQ. CDR3 length: 15 residues. CDR3 sequence (DNA): TGCGCCAGCAACCTTTTTAGAGGGACTGAAGTCGAGCAGTTCTTC. Translation: CASNLFRGTEVEQFF.

This clone is medium-sized (0.01 to 0.1%) by share. The V and J genes are TRBV5-4 and TRBJ1-5, with 9 bases lining up with TRBD1. The V gene's germline CDR1 is SGHNT and CDR2 YYREEE (reference sequence). J lost 6 bases, V lost 9 bases, and 7 bases had no gene match. This CDR3 comprises 13 residues. CDR3 bases: TGTGCCACCACTCAGGACAGGGGTCAGCCCCAGCATTTT. This gives the protein CATTQDRGQPQHF.

In regard to this clone: The junction and the germline gene differ at one end; a read error may be behind it. The V call is TRBV27, the J call TRBJ1-5; the match to TRBD1 covers 8 bases. CDR1 MNHEY and CDR2 SMNVEV come from the germline V gene (reference sequence). CDR3 length: 15 residues. The CDR3 DNA reads as TGTGCCAGCAGTATATCGGGACAGGCCTATCGACCCCAGCATTTT. Translation gives CASSISGQAYRPQHF.

The chain combines TRBV13 with TRBJ2-3, with TRBD2 matching over 7 bases. Germline trimming cut 5 bases from V and 5 bases from J; bases unmatched to any gene: 16. In germline, CDR1 is PRHDT, CDR2 FYEKMQ (reference sequence). The CDR3 contains 17 residues. This chain's CDR3 is CASSPTTGISGGDTQYF. CDR3 bases: TGTGCCAGCAGCCCAACGACCGGGATATCGGGAGGAGATACGCAGTATTTT.

V is TRBV9 and J is TRBJ2-1; the D is unclear. With 0 bases removed from V and 6 bases from J, the gap between germline ends came to 16 bases. This CDR3 is 16 amino acids long. CDR1 and CDR2 from the germline V gene are SGDLS and YYNGEE. CDR3 nucleotide sequence: TGTGCCAGCAGCGTAGAACGGCGCGGAATGGGCAATGAGCAGTTCTTC. Protein: CASSVERRGMGNEQFF.